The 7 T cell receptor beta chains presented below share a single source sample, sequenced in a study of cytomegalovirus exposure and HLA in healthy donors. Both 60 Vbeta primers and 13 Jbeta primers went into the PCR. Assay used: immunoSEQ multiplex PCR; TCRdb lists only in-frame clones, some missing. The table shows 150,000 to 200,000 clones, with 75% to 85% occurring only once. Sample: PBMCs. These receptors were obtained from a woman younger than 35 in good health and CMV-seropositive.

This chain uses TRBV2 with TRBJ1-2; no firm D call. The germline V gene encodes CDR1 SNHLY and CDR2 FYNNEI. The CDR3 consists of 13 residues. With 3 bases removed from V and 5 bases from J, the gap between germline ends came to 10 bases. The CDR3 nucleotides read TGTGCCAGCAGTGAGGCATCCGGGTATGGCTACACCTTC. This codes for CASSEASGYGYTF.

CDR3 residues: CASSLRTGPLMNTEAFF. The CDR3 region has the DNA TGTGCCAGCAGCTTGCGGACAGGGCCACTAATGAACACTGAAGCTTTCTTT. The V gene is TRBV5-5, the J gene TRBJ1-1; 8 bases are a match to TRBD1. The J segment lost 0 bases and the V segment lost 1 base, leaving 8 bases of the junction unmatched. Germline V gene data show CDR1 as SGHKS and CDR2 as YYEKEE (reference sequence). The CDR3 spans 17 residues. The full variable domain, completed using reference TRBV5-5 and TRBJ1-1, is DAGVTQSPTHLIKTRGQQVTLRCSPISGHKSVSWYQQVLGQGPQFIFQYYEKEERGRGNFPDRFSARQFPNYSSELNVNALLLGDSALYLCASSLRTGPLMNTEAFFGQGTRLTVV.

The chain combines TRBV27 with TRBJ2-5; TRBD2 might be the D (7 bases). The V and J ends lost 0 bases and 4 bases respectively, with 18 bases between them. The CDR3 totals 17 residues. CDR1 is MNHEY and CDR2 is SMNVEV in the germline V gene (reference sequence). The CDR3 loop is CASSLSRGGGLGETQYF. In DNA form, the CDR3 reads TGTGCCAGCAGTTTATCCCGGGGCGGGGGCTTAGGAGAGACCCAGTACTTC.

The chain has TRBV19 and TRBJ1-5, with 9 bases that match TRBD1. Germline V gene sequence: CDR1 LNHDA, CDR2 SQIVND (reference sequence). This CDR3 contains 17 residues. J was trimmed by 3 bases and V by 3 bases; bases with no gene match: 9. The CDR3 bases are TGTGCCAGTAGTATCCTACCGGGACAGGGAATCAATCAGCCCCAGCATTTT. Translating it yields CASSILPGQGINQPQHF.

The CDR3: CASTFEGAVYNEQFF. The CDR3, as DNA: TGTGCCAGTACATTCGAGGGGGCAGTGTATAATGAGCAGTTCTTC. The rearrangement uses TRBV19 and TRBJ2-1, with 7 bases that match TRBD1. The CDR3 runs 15 residues. Germline V gene lookup returns CDR1 LNHDA and CDR2 SQIVND (reference sequence). V shed 7 bases and J 7 bases; nucleotides not matched to a gene: 13.

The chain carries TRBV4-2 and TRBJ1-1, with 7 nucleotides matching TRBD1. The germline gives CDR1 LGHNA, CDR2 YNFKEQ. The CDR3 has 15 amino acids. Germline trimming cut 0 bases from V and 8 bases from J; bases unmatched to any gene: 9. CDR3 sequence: CASSQDLGQKKEAFF. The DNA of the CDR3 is TGTGCCAGCAGCCAAGATTTGGGACAGAAGAAAGAAGCTTTCTTT.

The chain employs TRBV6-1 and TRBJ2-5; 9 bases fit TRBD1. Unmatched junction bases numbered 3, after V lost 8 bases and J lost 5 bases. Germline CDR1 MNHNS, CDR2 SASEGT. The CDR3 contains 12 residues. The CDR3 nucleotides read TGTGCCAGCCTGGACAGGGGCGAGACCCAGTACTTC. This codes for CASLDRGETQYF.